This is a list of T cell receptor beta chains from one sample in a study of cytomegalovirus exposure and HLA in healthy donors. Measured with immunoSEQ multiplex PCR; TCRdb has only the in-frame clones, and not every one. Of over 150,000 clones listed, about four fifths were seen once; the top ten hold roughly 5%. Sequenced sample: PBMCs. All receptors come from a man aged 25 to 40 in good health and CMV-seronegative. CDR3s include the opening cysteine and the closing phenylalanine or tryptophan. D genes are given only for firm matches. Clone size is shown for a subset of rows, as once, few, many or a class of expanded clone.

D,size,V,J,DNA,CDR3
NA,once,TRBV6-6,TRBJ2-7,TGTGCCAGCAGGGAGGGACAGTTCTGGTACGAGCAGTACTTC,CASREGQFWYEQYF
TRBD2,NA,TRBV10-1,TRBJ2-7,TGCGCCAGCAGTGAGTTGAGGGGAGGGCCCCACGAGCAGTACTTC,CASSELRGGPHEQYF
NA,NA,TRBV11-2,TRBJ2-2,TGTGCCAGCAGCTTTCAGGGTGCCGGGGAGCTGTTTTTT,CASSFQGAGELFF
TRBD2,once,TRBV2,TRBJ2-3,TGTGCCAGCAGTCAGCGGGAGCTAAAAGATACGCAGTATTTT,CASSQRELKDTQYF
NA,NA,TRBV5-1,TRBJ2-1,TGCGCCAGCAGCTTTTCCCTGGGGAGCTCCTACAATGAGCAGTTCTTC,CASSFSLGSSYNEQFF
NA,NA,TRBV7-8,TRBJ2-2,TGTGCCAGCAGCTCCTCTAGTCGTTTCACCGGGGAGCTGTTTTTT,CASSSSSRFTGELFF
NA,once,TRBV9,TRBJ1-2,TGTGCCAGCAGCCTCGGGGGGGAGGACTATGGCTACACCTTC,CASSLGGEDYGYTF
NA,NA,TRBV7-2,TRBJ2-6,TGTGCCAGCAGCCCTACAGGGTCTCTAGGCTTTGGGGCCAACGTCCTGACTTTC,CASSPTGSLGFGANVLTF
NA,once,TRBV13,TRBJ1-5,TGTGCCAGCAGCTCAAGGACAGCGAATCAGCCCCAGCATTTT,CASSSRTANQPQHF
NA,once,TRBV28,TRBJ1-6,TGTGCCGGCAGTACAGGATTCTCCTATAATTCACCCCTCCACTTT,CAGSTGFSYNSPLHF
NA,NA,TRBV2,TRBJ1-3,TGTGCCAGTTCCGGACAGTCTTTCTCTGGAAACACCATATATTTT,CASSGQSFSGNTIYF
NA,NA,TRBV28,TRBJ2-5,TGTGCCAGCAGTTCCCAAAGGGGGAGGGCCGGACAAGAGACCCAGTACTTC,CASSSQRGRAGQETQYF
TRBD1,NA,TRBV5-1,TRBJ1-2,TGCGCCAGCAGCCTTCAGGGGGCGCATGATGGCTACACCTTC,CASSLQGAHDGYTF